This note documents a single T cell receptor beta chain sequence. These data belong to a study of blood T cell repertoires in COVID-19. Germline V gene data show CDR1 as SGHTA and CDR2 as FQGTGA. V shed 5 bases and J 2 bases; nucleotides not matched to a gene: 1. The CDR3 is 13 amino acids. Assay: immunoSEQ multiplex PCR; the TCRdb copy retains only in-frame clones and omits some. The top ten hold 5.5% to 7.5% of the sample, which has about 170,000 clones, 70% to 85% seen once. Input material: peripheral blood. The origin of this receptor is a woman in her forties with COVID-19, enrolled during active disease. J is TRBJ2-5 and V is TRBV7-3; 8 bases match TRBD2. CDR3 in DNA: TGTGCCAGCAGCCGGGAGGGTCAAGAGACCCAGTACTTC. It codes for CASSREGQETQYF.